The 13 T cell receptor beta chains reported below all come from one sample, sequenced in a study of cytomegalovirus exposure and HLA in healthy donors. The PCR was carried out with 60 Vbeta primers and 13 Jbeta primers. The protocol was immunoSEQ multiplex PCR, while the TCRdb copy is restricted to in-frame clones and leaves out a portion. Among some 140,000 clones listed, about four fifths were seen once. Sequenced input: PBMCs. The source is a man under 40 in good health and CMV-seropositive.

This clone was observed a single time. The chain joins TRBV19 to TRBJ1-3; the D gene is possibly TRBD1 (6 bases). The CDR3 length is 13 residues. Germline V gene data show CDR1 as LNHDA and CDR2 as SQIVND (reference sequence). V dropped 5 bases and J dropped 5 bases, with 10 bases sitting between them. CDR3 bases: TGTGCCAGTAGTGGTGACAGGAGAAACACCATATATTTT. Encoded protein: CASSGDRRNTIYF.

The genes are TRBV7-3 and TRBJ2-1, with D possibly TRBD2 on 7 matching bases. The CDR3 totals 15 residues. V lost 5 bases, J lost 0 bases, and 11 bases lay in between. Looked up from germline, CDR1 is SGHTA and CDR2 is FQGTGA. The DNA of the CDR3 is TGTGCCAGCAGCCCCGGGGGGCACTCCTACAATGAGCAGTTCTTC. Translating it yields CASSPGGHSYNEQFF.

The genes are TRBV7-2 and TRBJ1-1, with D perhaps TRBD1 (6 bases). The germline V gene has CDR1 SGHTA and CDR2 FQGNSA. The CDR3 has 14 amino acids. Trimming shortened V by 5 bases and J by 2 bases, and 12 bases separated the two germline ends. The CDR3, as DNA: TGTGCCAGCAGCAAAGGGGGGGGTAACACTGAAGCTTTCTTT. It encodes CASSKGGGNTEAFF.

The chain's CDR3 is CASSPGGNRLRREQYF. DNA for the CDR3: TGTGCCAGTAGTCCGGGGGGCAACCGGCTACGTCGGGAGCAGTACTTC. The J gene is TRBJ2-7, the V gene TRBV19; a possible D gene is TRBD2 (7 bases). V was pared by 5 bases and J by 7 bases, with 24 bases between. The CDR3 is 16 residues long. The germline CDR1 and CDR2 sequences are LNHDA and SQIVND (reference sequence).

The chain joins TRBV5-4 to TRBJ1-2, with TRBD1 matching over 9 bases. This CDR3 contains 14 residues. V trimming: 4 bases; J trimming: 5 bases; junction bases outside the gene matches: 6. Germline V gives CDR1 SGHNT, CDR2 YYREEE (reference sequence). The CDR3 nucleotides are TGTGCCAGCAGCCCAGGGACAGGGTCGTATGGCTACACCTTC. Translated: CASSPGTGSYGYTF.

This clone was detected only a few times. Other DNA variants within this sample encode the same CDR3. This chain joins TRBV20-1 and TRBJ2-5, with a tentative D call TRBD2 (5 bases). The V and J ends lost 3 bases and 5 bases respectively, with 7 bases between them. The germline gives CDR1 DFQATT, CDR2 SNEGSKA (reference sequence). The CDR3 is made up of 11 amino acids. The CDR3 sequence is CSASGGETQYF. The CDR3 nucleotides read TGCAGTGCTAGTGGCGGGGAGACCCAGTACTTC.

This clone turned up a few times. The chain uses TRBV30 and TRBJ2-7; 7 positions match TRBD2. CDR3 length: 11 amino acids. V was clipped by 6 bases and J by 3 bases; unmatched bases: 2. Looked up from germline, CDR1 is GTSNPN and CDR2 is SVGIG (reference sequence). The CDR3 DNA is TGTGCCTGCGCGGGAGACTACGAGCAGTACTTC. Amino acids: CACAGDYEQYF.

This sequence joins TRBV14 and TRBJ2-2, with 10 bases that match TRBD2. The trim removed 5 bases at V and 1 base at J, leaving 7 bases unmatched. CDR3 length: 17 amino acids. Germline assignment: CDR1 SGHDN and CDR2 FVKESK. Here the CDR3 reads CASSRRRTSGNTGELFF. The CDR3 nucleotides read TGTGCCAGCAGCAGACGACGGACTAGCGGGAACACCGGGGAGCTGTTTTTT.

The V gene is TRBV2, the J gene TRBJ1-6; perhaps TRBD1 as D (6 bases). The V end lost 5 bases, the J end lost 7 bases, and 15 bases lay between the germline ends. The CDR3 is made up of 15 amino acids. Germline V gene lookup returns CDR1 SNHLY and CDR2 FYNNEI. The CDR3 loop is CASSLQGLGNSPLHF. The CDR3 DNA is TGTGCCAGCAGTCTACAGGGTCTTGGGAATTCACCCCTCCACTTT.

V and J are TRBV5-5 and TRBJ2-1; 9 positions match TRBD2. Trimming at V came to 2 bases and at J to 10 bases, leaving 10 bases not matched to a gene. Germline-derived CDR1 and CDR2 are SGHKS and YYEKEE (reference sequence). The CDR3 runs to 15 residues. The DNA for the CDR3 is TGTGCCAGCAGCTTCTCTCCTAGCGGGGAAGGGGAGCAGTTCTTC. This encodes CASSFSPSGEGEQFF. The full variable domain, its missing parts supplied by reference TRBV5-5 and TRBJ2-1, is DAGVTQSPTHLIKTRGQQVTLRCSPISGHKSVSWYQQVLGQGPQFIFQYYEKEERGRGNFPDRFSARQFPNYSSELNVNALLLGDSALYLCASSFSPSGEGEQFFGPGTRLTVL.

The chain uses TRBV5-5 and TRBJ1-1; the D gene is possibly TRBD1 (6 bases). V gave up 7 bases and J gave up 1 base, with 11 bases separating them. The CDR3 loop spans 13 amino acids. Looked up from germline, CDR1 is SGHKS and CDR2 is YYEKEE (reference sequence). CDR3 amino acids: CASGQDRNTEAFF. CDR3 nucleotide sequence: TGTGCCAGCGGCCAGGACAGGAACACTGAAGCTTTCTTT. Variable domain in full (rest from reference TRBV5-5 and TRBJ1-1): DAGVTQSPTHLIKTRGQQVTLRCSPISGHKSVSWYQQVLGQGPQFIFQYYEKEERGRGNFPDRFSARQFPNYSSELNVNALLLGDSALYLCASGQDRNTEAFFGQGTRLTVV.

The chain combines TRBV30 with TRBJ1-3, with no clear D. The germline CDR1 and CDR2 sequences are GTSNPN and SVGIG (reference sequence). The CDR3 loop spans 14 amino acids. The V gene lost 3 bases and the J gene lost 1 base, with 10 bases spanning the gap. The CDR3 nucleotides read TGTGCCTGGAGCGCCGGGGTATCTGGAAACACCATATATTTT. It codes for CAWSAGVSGNTIYF.

The rearrangement uses TRBV4-1 and TRBJ2-3; 8 bases match TRBD2. The CDR3 has 15 residues. V lost 2 bases to trimming and J lost 0 bases; unmatched junction nucleotides: 1. Germline CDR1 reads MGHRA; CDR2 reads YSYEKL. The DNA of the CDR3 is TGCGCCAGCAGCCAACCGGGGGGGAGCACAGATACGCAGTATTTT. Translation: CASSQPGGSTDTQYF.